The rows below give T cell receptor beta chains drawn from one sample of a study of read filtering for tumor transcriptome and immune sequencing. Using its own MiXCR run on the reads, TCRdb lists one record per CDR3 protein. This table holds over 45,000 distinct CDR3 sequences, around 21% found once. The sequenced sample consisted of a population of CD138-negative cells sorted from bone marrow. The receptors derive from a donor aged 40 or over with multiple myeloma. CDR3s include the opening cysteine and the closing phenylalanine or tryptophan. A D gene is named only where the DNA matches it firmly. Only some rows state a clone size, as once, few, many or a class for expanded clones.

TRBJ2-1	TRBV4-3	medium-sized	.	TGTGCCAGCAGCCCCGGGGGTGCAGGGGGAGGGTACAATGAGCAGTTCTTC	CASSPGGAGGGYNEQFF
TRBJ1-5	TRBV12-3/TRBV12-4	many	.	TGTGCCAGCAGCCTGGAGGGGAGCAATCAGCCCCAGCATTTT	CASSLEGSNQPQHF
TRBJ2-3	TRBV10-3	few	.	TGTGCCATCAGTGACCAGCGGGATACGCAGTATTTT	CAISDQRDTQYF
TRBJ1-5	TRBV20-1	many	.	TGCAGTGCCGGCCCTATCCGGGACATAGTTAGCAATCAGCCCCAGCATTTT	CSAGPIRDIVSNQPQHF
TRBJ2-5	TRBV12-3/TRBV12-4	many	TRBD1	TGTGCCAGCAGTACCACCGGGACAGGGGTGGAGACCCAGTACTTC	CASSTTGTGVETQYF
TRBJ2-1	TRBV29-1	many	.	TGCAGCGTTGACCCTTCAGTGGACTCCTACAATGAGCAGTTCTTC	CSVDPSVDSYNEQFF
TRBJ2-4	TRBV28	.	.	TGTCCCAGCAGTCCCAGGACCTACGTCGGGATCAAAAACATTCAGTACTTC	CPSSPRTYVGIKNIQYF
TRBJ2-1	TRBV6-5	many	TRBD2	TGTGCCAGCAGTTTGGAGGGACTAGCTACCAATGAGCAGTTCTTC	CASSLEGLATNEQFF
TRBJ2-7	TRBV28	few	.	TGTGCCAGCAGTCGCGGGGCCCCCTACGAGCAGTACTTC	CASSRGAPYEQYF
TRBJ2-3	TRBV20-1	.	.	TGCAGTGCTAGAGTTGGGGGAGGCACAGATACGCAGTATTTT	CSARVGGGTDTQYF
TRBJ1-1	TRBV7-9	many	.	TGTGCCAGCAGCTTAATGCAGACCACTGAAGCTTTCTTT	CASSLMQTTEAFF